A selection of T cell receptor beta chains follows, all from one sample in a study of blood T cell repertoires in COVID-19. TCRdb's table, derived via immunoSEQ multiplex PCR, lists solely in-frame clones and lacks some. The repertoire consists of around 67,000 clones, with around four fifths occurring once and the leading ten covering 5.3%. The sample was peripheral blood. These receptors all come from a man aged 45 to 65 with active COVID-19. CDR3s include the opening cysteine and the closing phenylalanine or tryptophan. D genes are given only for firm matches. Clone size, where shown, is once, few, many, or a class for clones that have expanded.

abundance,v_gene,d_gene,j_gene,CDR3nt,CDR3aa
-,TRBV14,-,TRBJ2-3,TGTGCCAGCAGCCACCTCGGGCGGGGCTACACAGATACGCAGTATTTT,CASSHLGRGYTDTQYF
-,TRBV18,-,TRBJ2-1,TGTGCCAGCTCACTAACAGGGTCCTACAATGAGCAGTTCTTC,CASSLTGSYNEQFF
-,TRBV18,-,TRBJ1-6,TGTGCCAGCTCAGTCCAGGGTGACAATTCACCCCTCCACTTT,CASSVQGDNSPLHF
-,TRBV6-5,-,TRBJ2-1,TGTGCCAGCAGTCCCCTGAGGGAGGGGGAGGAGTTCTTC,CASSPLREGEEFF
few,TRBV7-6,-,TRBJ1-1,TGTGCCAGCAGCCCCCAAGCGGGACAAAAGGGAACTGAAGCTTTCTTT,CASSPQAGQKGTEAFF
-,TRBV7-3,-,TRBJ2-1,TGTGCCAGCAGCTTACCAGGGGCCGATGAGCAGTTCTTC,CASSLPGADEQFF
-,TRBV4-3,TRBD2,TRBJ2-2,TGCGCCAGCAGCCAAGATCCGACGGGACTAGAGAACACCGGGGAGCTGTTTTTT,CASSQDPTGLENTGELFF
-,TRBV5-1,-,TRBJ1-4,TGCGCCAGCAGCCCAATGGGGGGGAATGAAAAACTGTTTTTT,CASSPMGGNEKLFF
-,TRBV19,TRBD2,TRBJ2-5,TGTGCCAGTAGGACTAGCGGGGGGAGGGAGACCCAGTACTTC,CASRTSGGRETQYF
-,TRBV19,TRBD1,TRBJ1-6,TGTGCCAGTAGGACAGGGAATAATTCACCCCTCCATTTT,CASRTGNNSPLHF
-,TRBV7-8,-,TRBJ1-5,TGTGCCAGCAGCTTAAGAGTGAGCTCTTATAGCAATCAGCCCCAGCATTTT,CASSLRVSSYSNQPQHF
-,TRBV3-1/TRBV3-2,-,TRBJ1-2,TGTGCCAGCAGCCGTGACTGGGGGGGAGAAGGCTACACCTTC,CASSRDWGGEGYTF